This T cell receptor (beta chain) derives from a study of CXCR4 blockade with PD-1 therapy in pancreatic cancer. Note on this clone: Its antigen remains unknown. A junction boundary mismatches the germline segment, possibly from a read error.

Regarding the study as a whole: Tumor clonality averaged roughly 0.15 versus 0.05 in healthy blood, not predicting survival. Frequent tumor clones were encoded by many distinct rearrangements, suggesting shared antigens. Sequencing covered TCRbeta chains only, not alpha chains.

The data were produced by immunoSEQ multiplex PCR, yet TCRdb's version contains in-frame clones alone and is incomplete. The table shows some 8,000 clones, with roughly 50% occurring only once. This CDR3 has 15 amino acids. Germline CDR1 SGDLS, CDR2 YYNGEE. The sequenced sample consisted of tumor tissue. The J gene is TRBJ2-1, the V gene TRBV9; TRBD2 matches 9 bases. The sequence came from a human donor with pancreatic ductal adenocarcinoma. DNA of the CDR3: TGTGTCAGCAGCATTAGGACTAGCGCCGACAATGAGCAGTTCTTC. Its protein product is CVSSIRTSADNEQFF.